The 13 T cell receptor beta chains below come from one sample, sequenced in a study of PD-1 blockade in classical Hodgkin lymphoma. The sample's time point: cycle 4 day 1 (C4D1), after less than 7 weeks of nivolumab. Every patient was affected by relapse after autologous stem cell transplantation, while exposure to brentuximab vedotin was not uniform. Generated by immunoSEQ multiplex PCR, the TCRdb table keeps only in-frame clones and is missing some. The sample shows over 20,000 clones, 75% to 90% of them seen only once. The sample was peripheral blood mononuclear cells (PBMCs), taken before the fourth cycle of nivolumab. These receptors all come from a human donor with classical Hodgkin lymphoma.

Written as DNA, the CDR3 is TGCGCCAGCAGCTTCACCGGGGGAGGAGGAAACACCATATATTTT. It yields the protein CASSFTGGGGNTIYF. J is TRBJ1-3 and V is TRBV5-1, with D maybe TRBD1 (5 bases). The CDR3 contains 15 residues. The V end was cut by 2 bases, the J end by 4 bases, with 13 bases between. Per the germline V gene, CDR1 is SGHRS and CDR2 is YFSETQ.

The V and J genes are TRBV11-2 and TRBJ2-1; TRBD2 matches 9 bases. This CDR3 is 20 amino acids long. Germline V gene data show CDR1 as SGHAT and CDR2 as FQNNGV. The ends lost 0 bases at V and 6 bases at J; junction bases unmatched: 18. DNA for the CDR3: TGTGCCAGCAGCTTAGATTGGCGGGAGGGCCGGAGGATTAGCCGCAATGAGCAGTTCTTC. Its protein is CASSLDWREGRRISRNEQFF. The whole variable domain, filled in from reference TRBV11-2 and TRBJ2-1, reads EAGVAQSPRYKIIEKRQSVAFWCNPISGHATLYWYQQILGQGPKLLIQFQNNGVVDDSQLPKDRFSAERLKGVDSTLKIQPAKLEDSAVYLCASSLDWREGRRISRNEQFFGPGTRLTVL.

The rearrangement uses TRBV4-1 and TRBJ2-7; D call uncertain. Deletions cut 0 bases from V and 2 bases from J, with 11 bases between. The CDR3 is 15 amino acids. CDR1 is MGHRA and CDR2 is YSYEKL in the germline V gene. The CDR3 loop is CASSQEASDPYEQYF. The CDR3 DNA is TGCGCCAGCAGCCAAGAAGCGTCGGACCCCTACGAGCAGTACTTC.

CDR3 amino acids: CASTRDRAEQYF. CDR3 DNA sequence: TGTGCCAGCACCCGGGACAGGGCCGAGCAGTACTTC. This chain links TRBV5-6 with TRBJ2-7, with TRBD1 matching 9 bases. V dropped 6 bases and J dropped 6; count of bases not matched to a gene: 4. The CDR3 spans 12 residues. Germline values: CDR1 SGHDT, CDR2 YYEEEE.

A single count supports this clone. The CDR3 sequence is CATREAGGRETQYF. The CDR3 DNA is TGTGCCACTCGAGAGGCAGGGGGTAGGGAGACCCAGTACTTC. The chain links TRBV28 to TRBJ2-5; 7 bases agree with TRBD1. J was trimmed by 5 bases and V by 10 bases; bases with no gene match: 13. Germline V gene data show CDR1 as MDHEN and CDR2 as SYDVKM. CDR3 length equals 14 residues. The full variable domain, with the rest looked up from reference TRBV28 and TRBJ2-5, is DVKVTQSSRYLVKRTGEKVFLECVQDMDHENMFWYRQDPGLGLRLIYFSYDVKMKEKGDIPEGYSVSREKKERFSLILESASTNQTSMYLCATREAGGRETQYFGPGTRLLVL.

The chain couples TRBV4-2 to TRBJ2-1, with D perhaps matching TRBD1 (5 bases). CDR1 and CDR2 (germline): LGHNA, YNFKEQ. The V and J ends lost 2 bases and 0 bases respectively, with 14 bases between them. There are 17 residues in the CDR3. In DNA, the CDR3 is TGTGCCAGCAGCCAAAAACCACGACAGAGCTCCTACAATGAGCAGTTCTTC. Its protein is CASSQKPRQSSYNEQFF.

The chain couples TRBV6-6 to TRBJ2-7; no firm D call. The CDR3 runs 14 residues. Per germline, CDR1 MNHNY and CDR2 SVGAGI (reference sequence). Trimming left V 2 bases short and J 5 bases short, with 13 bases between. The CDR3 DNA is TGTGCCAGCAGTTACGACGGGCCTCGGGACGAGCAGTACTTC. Its translation is CASSYDGPRDEQYF.

The chain has TRBV10-3 and TRBJ1-1, with a possible D match to TRBD1 (6 bases). Germline assignment: CDR1 ENHRY and CDR2 SYGVKD. The ends were cut back, 5 bases at V and 8 bases at J, with 12 bases in the middle. The length of the CDR3 is 12 residues. The CDR3 DNA follows: TGTGCCATCAGTCCGGACAGCCTAGAAGCTTTCTTT. As protein: CAISPDSLEAFF.

The chain joins TRBV4-3 to TRBJ2-5; 7 bases are a match to TRBD1. The CDR3 extends over 15 amino acids. With 0 bases clipped from V and 2 bases from J, the junction kept 3 bases outside the gene matches. The germline V gene encodes CDR1 LGHNA and CDR2 YSLEER. As DNA, the CDR3 is TGCGCCAGCAGCCAAGAAAACAGGGGACAAGAGACCCAGTACTTC. Residues: CASSQENRGQETQYF.

The J gene is TRBJ1-1, the V gene TRBV19, with D uncertain. This CDR3 spans 13 amino acids. Germline lookup yields CDR1 LNHDA and CDR2 SQIVND (reference sequence). V was shortened by 3 bases and J by 5 bases, with 10 bases between the two germline ends. For the CDR3, the DNA is TGTGCCAGTAGTATGGCTTTCGGGACTGAAGCTTTCTTT. This codes for CASSMAFGTEAFF.

V usage is TRBV19 and J usage is TRBJ1-1; 7 positions match TRBD1. Germline CDR1 and CDR2: LNHDA and SQIVND (reference sequence). There are 15 residues in the CDR3. Trimming took 1 base from V and 2 from J; bases not matched to a gene: 4. CDR3 sequence: CASSIAGTANTEAFF. The CDR3 DNA sequence: TGTGCCAGTAGTATAGCAGGGACAGCTAACACTGAAGCTTTCTTT.

The chain links TRBV5-1 to TRBJ2-7; D is uncertain. V was clipped by 0 bases and J by 0 bases, with 7 bases between them. CDR1 is SGHRS, CDR2 YFSETQ, per germline. The CDR3 sequence is 14 residues long. The CDR3 DNA reads as TGCGCCAGCAGCTTGGGACATCTCTCCTACGAGCAGTACTTC. Translation: CASSLGHLSYEQYF.

This clone was detected only once. The chain has TRBV12-5 and TRBJ1-1; D remains unclear. The CDR3 extends over 13 amino acids. Trimming left V 4 bases short and J 0 bases short, with 6 bases between. Germline-derived CDR1 and CDR2 are LGHNT and FRNRAP. As DNA, the CDR3 is TGTGCTAGTGGTTCCAGTCTGAACACTGAAGCTTTCTTT. Translating gives CASGSSLNTEAFF.